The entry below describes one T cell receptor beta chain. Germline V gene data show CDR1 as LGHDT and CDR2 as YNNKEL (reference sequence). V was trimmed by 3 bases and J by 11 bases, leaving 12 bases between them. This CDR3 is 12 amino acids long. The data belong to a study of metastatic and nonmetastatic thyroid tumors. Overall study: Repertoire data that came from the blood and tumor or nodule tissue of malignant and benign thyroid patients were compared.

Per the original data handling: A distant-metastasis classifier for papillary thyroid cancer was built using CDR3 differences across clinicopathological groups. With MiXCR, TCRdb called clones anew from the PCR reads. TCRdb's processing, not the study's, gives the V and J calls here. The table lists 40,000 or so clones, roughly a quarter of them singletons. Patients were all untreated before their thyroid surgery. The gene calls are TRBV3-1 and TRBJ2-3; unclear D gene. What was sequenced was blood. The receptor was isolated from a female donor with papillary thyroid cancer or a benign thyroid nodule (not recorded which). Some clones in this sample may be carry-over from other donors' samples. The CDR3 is CASSQGAYMQYF. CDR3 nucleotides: TGTGCCAGCAGCCAGGGTGCATATATGCAGTATTTT.